Shown below are 2 T cell receptor beta chains from a single sample sequenced in a study of blood T cell repertoires in COVID-19. Clones were sequenced by immunoSEQ multiplex PCR, and TCRdb holds only the in-frame ones, with some missing. The data contain fewer than 200,000 clones, around four fifths of them singletons. Sequencing was carried out using PBMCs or T cells enriched from blood (not recorded which). The source is a woman in her 50s in a cohort exposed to, infected with or recovered from COVID-19 (not recorded which).

The genes are TRBV30 and TRBJ2-4; tentative D call: TRBD1 (6 bases). The CDR3 is made up of 13 amino acids. In germline, CDR1 is GTSNPN, CDR2 SVGIG (reference sequence). Trimming left V 3 bases short and J 2 bases short, with 8 bases between. This CDR3 reads CAWRQGSKNIQYF. The CDR3 nucleotides read TGTGCCTGGAGGCAGGGGTCCAAAAACATTCAGTACTTC.

V usage is TRBV11-2 and J usage is TRBJ2-5, with TRBD2 matching over 8 bases. V gave up 1 base and J gave up 1 base; unmatched junction bases: 11. Germline CDR1 and CDR2: SGHAT and FQNNGV. The CDR3 is made up of 18 amino acids. CDR3 region: CASSLVPLSGGPQETQYF. The CDR3 DNA follows: TGTGCCAGCAGCTTAGTCCCCCTCTCGGGAGGGCCCCAAGAGACCCAGTACTTC.